Following are 23 T cell receptor beta chains from one sample sequenced in a study of CXCR3-negative and CXCR3-positive naive CD8 T cells. The antigens for these receptors are not known. The authors prepared UMI-labeled TRB cDNA libraries by 5' RACE. TCRdb processed the 5' RACE reads again and assigns one entry to each CDR3 protein, with no DNA. The sample has around 61,000 distinct CDR3 sequences. Study-wide results and caveats: More hydrophobic TRB CDR3s were found in CXCR3-positive naive cells than in CXCR3-negative naive cells.

The sample taken for sequencing was naive CXCR3+ CD8+ T cells from blood. Subset denoted: CD45RO-CCR7+CD27+CD95- naive CD8+ T cells expressing CXCR3 (TNR3+). The origin of the receptors is a human donor in good health. Some clones in this sample may be carry-over from other donors' samples.

The chain links TRBV29-1 to TRBJ2-7; the TCRdb call, TRBD2, lacks DNA for checking. The CDR3 has 13 residues. Germline assignment: CDR1 SQVTM and CDR2 ANQGSEA. CDR3 in amino acids: CSVVEGSGAEQYF.

Considering frequency, this clonotype is medium-sized. The gene calls are TRBV29-1 and TRBJ2-7. The germline V gene has CDR1 SQVTM and CDR2 ANQGSEA. The CDR3 extends over 16 amino acids. The chain's CDR3 is CSVERFQAGGFYEQYF.

The chain has TRBV7-3 and TRBJ1-6; the TCRdb D gene call, TRBD1, has no DNA to confirm it. The length of the CDR3 is 15 residues. Germline V gene lookup returns CDR1 SGHTA and CDR2 FQGTGA. The CDR3 loop is CASSLLSDGNSPLHF.

This CDR3 is CASSLEGTTYNEQFF. V usage is TRBV13 and J usage is TRBJ2-1; checking the TCRdb D call of TRBD2 is not possible without DNA. The germline gives CDR1 PRHDT, CDR2 FYEKMQ (reference sequence). CDR3 length: 15 amino acids. The full variable domain, in which reference TRBV13 and TRBJ2-1 provide the parts outside the CDR3, is AAGVIQSPRHLIKEKRETATLKCYPIPRHDTVYWYQQGPGQDPQFLISFYEKMQSDKGSIPDRFSAQQFSDYHSELNMSSLELGDSALYFCASSLEGTTYNEQFFGPGTRLTVL.

J is TRBJ2-7 and V is TRBV4-1; TCRdb's D call of TRBD1 is untestable without DNA. This CDR3 has 15 amino acids. The germline V gene encodes CDR1 MGHRA and CDR2 YSYEKL. The CDR3 reads CASSVNRASSYEQYF.

The V and J genes are TRBV7-2 and TRBJ2-3; TCRdb returns TRBD2, unconfirmable since there is no DNA. Germline V gives CDR1 SGHTA, CDR2 FQGNSA. CDR3 length: 15 amino acids. The CDR3 protein is CASTLLAGGPDTQYF.

This chain uses TRBV6-5 with TRBJ2-5. Germline-derived CDR1 and CDR2 are MNHEY and SVGAGI. This CDR3 has 13 residues. CDR3: CASSYGSGETQYF.

The chain has TRBV29-1 and TRBJ1-1; TCRdb names TRBD1, which stays unverified in the absence of DNA. This CDR3 region has 12 residues. CDR1 and CDR2 from the germline V gene are SQVTM and ANQGSEA. The CDR3 region is CSVVGLGAEAFF. Based on the CDR3 plus reference TRBV29-1 and TRBJ1-1, the full variable domain is SAVISQKPSRDICQRGTSLTIQCQVDSQVTMMFWYRQQPGQSLTLIATANQGSEATYESGFVIDKFPISRPNLTFSTLTVSNMSPEDSSIYLCSVVGLGAEAFFGQGTRLTVV.

The rearrangement links TRBV11-1 to TRBJ1-4; TCRdb names TRBD1, which stays unverified in the absence of DNA. The CDR3 sequence is 15 residues long. Germline assignment: CDR1 SGHAT and CDR2 FQDESV (reference sequence). CDR3 region: CASSEPGATNEKLFF.

The chain combines TRBV2 with TRBJ2-1; the TCRdb call, TRBD1, lacks DNA for checking. The CDR3 has 15 amino acids. The germline V gene has CDR1 SNHLY and CDR2 FYNNEI. The CDR3 protein is CASVPPTSSYNEQFF.

CDR3 in amino acids: CSVEIREPEAFF. This rearrangement joins TRBV29-1 to TRBJ1-1. Germline CDR1 is SQVTM and CDR2 is ANQGSEA. The CDR3 loop spans 12 amino acids.

The V gene is TRBV6-5, the J gene TRBJ2-3; as DNA is missing, the TRBD2 call by TCRdb cannot be tested. The CDR3 has 16 residues. Per the germline V gene, CDR1 is MNHEY and CDR2 is SVGAGI. The CDR3 sequence: CASSYSRLAGGDTQYF.

The chain links TRBV9 to TRBJ2-7; no DNA is available, so the TRBD1 call from TCRdb remains unchecked. The CDR3 has 15 amino acids. Germline V gene data show CDR1 as SGDLS and CDR2 as YYNGEE. CDR3 sequence reads: CASSDLDGGSYEQYF.

The chain uses TRBV28 and TRBJ2-7; the D call of TRBD1 rests on TCRdb alone, since no DNA is present to check it. The CDR3 has 13 amino acids. CDR1 MDHEN and CDR2 SYDVKM come from the germline V gene. The CDR3 sequence: CASSLRGSYEQYF. The variable domain in full, with the rest retrieved from reference TRBV28 and TRBJ2-7, is DVKVTQSSRYLVKRTGEKVFLECVQDMDHENMFWYRQDPGLGLRLIYFSYDVKMKEKGDIPEGYSVSREKKERFSLILESASTNQTSMYLCASSLRGSYEQYFGPGTRLTVT.

This sequence joins TRBV12-3 or TRBV12-4 and TRBJ2-3; TCRdb's D gene call, TRBD1, goes unchecked for lack of DNA. The CDR3 totals 16 residues. The CDR3 sequence is CASSYPPQGAPDTQYF.

The chain employs TRBV7-9 and TRBJ2-6; TCRdb selects TRBD2, and the lack of DNA leaves this call unchecked. The length of the CDR3 is 16 residues. In germline, CDR1 is SEHNR, CDR2 FQNEAQ (reference sequence). The CDR3 reads CASSLVARSGANVLTF.

The CDR3 protein is CSVENGRGNSPLHF. The chain combines TRBV29-1 with TRBJ1-6; TCRdb selects TRBD1, and the lack of DNA leaves this call unchecked. The CDR3 covers 14 residues. The germline V gene has CDR1 SQVTM and CDR2 ANQGSEA.

This chain links TRBV28 with TRBJ2-5; with no DNA, the TCRdb D assignment of TRBD1 cannot be verified. The CDR3 is made up of 15 amino acids. The germline gives CDR1 MDHEN, CDR2 SYDVKM. The CDR3 spells CASSIIAGRQETQYF.

The gene calls are TRBV6-2 or TRBV6-3 and TRBJ2-1; lacking DNA, the TRBD1 call made by TCRdb goes unchecked. Per germline, CDR1 MNHEY and CDR2 SVGEGT. This CDR3 spans 13 amino acids. The CDR3 reads CASGGQAYNEQFF.

This chain connects TRBV19 to TRBJ1-2. The CDR3 is 11 residues long. Germline CDR1 LNHDA, CDR2 SQIVND (reference sequence). The CDR3 loop is CASTEGRGYTF.

This chain links TRBV9 with TRBJ2-7; no DNA is available, so the TRBD2 call from TCRdb remains unchecked. The V gene's germline CDR1 is SGDLS and CDR2 YYNGEE. The CDR3 loop spans 16 amino acids. The CDR3 here is CANSVGVTSGVYEQYF. Full variable domain (missing parts from reference TRBV9 and TRBJ2-7): DSGVTQTPKHLITATGQRVTLRCSPRSGDLSVYWYQQSLDQGLQFLIQYYNGEERAKGNILERFSAQQFPDLHSELNLSSLELGDSALYFCANSVGVTSGVYEQYFGPGTRLTVT.

V usage is TRBV18 and J usage is TRBJ2-1; TCRdb picks TRBD1, but there is no DNA to check that call. Germline V lookup: CDR1 KGHSH, CDR2 LQKENI. The CDR3 is 14 residues long. The CDR3 is CASYAGVSYNEQFF.

This sequence joins TRBV7-3 and TRBJ1-1; TCRdb picks TRBD1, but there is no DNA to check that call. CDR3 length: 16 residues. Germline CDR1 SGHTA, CDR2 FQGTGA. CDR3 in amino acids: CASSFLRRGRNTEAFF.